The clone carrying this T cell receptor (beta chain) was seen once. Its antigen is undetermined. One end of the junction is discordant with germline, which a read error may explain. This specimen belongs to a study of T cells in Graves' hyperthyroidism and ophthalmopathy. Overall study results and limits: The model made its ophthalmopathy prediction, and onset followed a median approximately six months later. A model of 13 V-J pairs discriminated ophthalmopathy from stable hyperthyroidism.

Disease lasting under 3 months, a NOSPECS grade of at least 4, and a Clinical Activity Score of at least 3 were features of the ophthalmopathy patients. Clinicians diagnosed patients from clinical symptoms, serum thyroxine and TRAb, thyroid ultrasound and orbital computed tomography. The CDR3 regions of TCR beta were amplified from RNA transcripts. The HTBI primer set was used in a first-round RT-PCR of the TCR CDR3. Each CDR3 protein is one row after TCRdb ran MiXCR on the multiplex PCR reads. Altogether approximately 600,000 distinct CDR3 sequences are present, 20% being singletons, with the ten largest covering around a third. CDR3 length: 16 residues. CDR1 and CDR2 from the germline V gene are SGHAT and FQNNGV.

Sequenced sample: blood. This chain joins TRBV11-2 and TRBJ2-2, with D perhaps TRBD1 (5 bases). The source of this sequence is a man aged 25-45 years with Graves' ophthalmopathy. The CDR3, as DNA: TGTGCCAACAGCTTGGCCCCCAGGGAAAGAACCGGGGAGCTGTTTTTT. This translates into CANSLAPRERTGELFF.